This TCR beta chain was profiled in a study of Graves' ophthalmopathy and Graves' hyperthyroidism. Germline assignment: CDR1 ENHRY and CDR2 SYGVKD. CDR3 length equals 15 residues. V lost 3 bases to trimming and J lost 0 bases, with 12 bases between them. This clonotype has at least ten counts. TCR beta CDR3 amplification used RNA transcripts. An initial RT-PCR round employing HTBI primers preceded a second-round multiplex PCR. Each CDR3 protein gets one entry after TCRdb re-called the multiplex PCR reads with MiXCR. The table has almost 750,000 distinct CDR3 sequences, approximately 40% seen once; the top ten hold roughly 45%.

This TCR came from an adult man with Graves' ophthalmopathy. The chain joins TRBV10-3 to TRBJ2-7, with D hard to call. The sample was peripheral blood. Here the CDR3 reads CAISDSDGVSYEQYF. In nucleotides, the CDR3 is TGTGCCATCAGTGATTCGGACGGAGTCTCCTACGAGCAGTACTTC.